What follows are 13 T cell receptor beta chains derived from one specimen sequenced in a study of cytomegalovirus exposure and HLA in healthy donors. The study ran its PCR with 60 Vbeta and 13 Jbeta primers. Sequenced by immunoSEQ multiplex PCR; TCRdb stores in-frame clones only, minus some. The sample yields 180,000 or so clones, about 75% seen once. Sample: PBMCs. The receptor source for this set is a middle-aged man in good health and CMV-seropositive.

The CDR3 spells CASSQDRVGGYTF. In nucleotides, the CDR3 is TGTGCCAGCAGCCAAGACCGGGTCGGCGGCTACACCTTC. The chain couples TRBV14 to TRBJ1-2; D gene uncertain. V lost 0 bases, J lost 8 bases, and 10 bases lay in between. From germline, CDR1 is SGHDN and CDR2 FVKESK. This CDR3 comprises 13 residues.

The V and J genes are TRBV28 and TRBJ2-1, with D maybe TRBD1 (6 bases). CDR1 MDHEN and CDR2 SYDVKM come from the germline V gene. V gave up 6 bases and J gave up 8 bases, with 17 bases separating them. This CDR3 is 14 amino acids long. The CDR3 nucleotides are TGTGCCAGCAGACGTAGGGGGTTCGGCGATGAGCAGTTCTTC. Protein: CASRRRGFGDEQFF.

V usage is TRBV28 and J usage is TRBJ2-2, with a tentative D call TRBD2 (5 bases). CDR1 is MDHEN and CDR2 is SYDVKM in the germline V gene. Trimming pared 6 bases from V and 5 bases from J, leaving 16 bases between. The CDR3 length is 15 residues. The CDR3 sequence is CASRVPLSGTGELFF. CDR3 in DNA: TGTGCCAGCAGGGTCCCCCTCAGCGGAACCGGGGAGCTGTTTTTT.

The chain is built from TRBV4-3 and TRBJ2-7, with 8 nucleotides matching TRBD2. This CDR3 spans 15 amino acids. V trimming: 4 bases; J trimming: 5 bases; junction bases outside the gene matches: 10. Germline V gene lookup returns CDR1 LGHNA and CDR2 YSLEER. The DNA for the CDR3 is TGCGCCAGCAGCCCCCGGGAGGGACATACAAACGAGCAGTACTTC. It codes for CASSPREGHTNEQYF.

V gene TRBV10-1 combines with J gene TRBJ2-5, with 9 nucleotides matching TRBD2. The CDR3 is 17 amino acids. After removal of 2 bases from V and 5 bases from J, the junction contained 12 bases not matched to a gene. Germline-derived CDR1 and CDR2 are WNHNN and SYGVQD (reference sequence). CDR3 coding DNA: TGCGCCAGCAGTGAGACTAAGCAAGCGGGGGGTATGGAGACCCAGTACTTC. This sequence encodes CASSETKQAGGMETQYF.

This chain uses TRBV11-2 with TRBJ2-7, with 9 bases aligning to TRBD2. J was trimmed by 4 bases and V by 4 bases; bases with no gene match: 11. This CDR3 comprises 16 residues. Germline CDR1 is SGHAT and CDR2 is FQNNGV. The CDR3 region is CASSSTREGGSYEQYF. The DNA for the CDR3 is TGTGCCAGCAGCTCCACGCGGGAGGGGGGGTCGTACGAGCAGTACTTC.

This chain links TRBV2 with TRBJ2-1; tentatively, D is TRBD1 (6 bases). The CDR3 has 13 residues. Trimming shortened V by 3 bases and J by 10 bases, and 13 bases separated the two germline ends. CDR1 is SNHLY and CDR2 is FYNNEI in the germline V gene. CDR3 sequence reads: CASSDPSQGEQFF. The DNA for the CDR3 is TGTGCCAGCAGTGACCCAAGTCAGGGGGAGCAGTTCTTC.

The rearrangement joins TRBV7-9 to TRBJ2-5; a possible D gene is TRBD1 (6 bases). Trimming removed 1 base at V and 6 bases at J, with 9 bases between. The CDR3 spans 13 residues. The germline gives CDR1 SEHNR, CDR2 FQNEAQ (reference sequence). CDR3 residues: CASSLVQGQTQYF. CDR3 sequence (DNA): TGTGCCAGCAGCTTAGTGCAGGGGCAGACCCAGTACTTC.

The count of this clone is one. The rearrangement uses TRBV21-1 and TRBJ2-2; the table's D gene call, TRBD1, was not cross checked with the DNA. TRBV21-1 is recorded as a pseudogene. The CDR3 extends over 16 amino acids. The CDR3 is CASSLGHFPRTGELFF. CDR3 in DNA: TGTGCCAGCAGCCTCGGACACTTCCCTCGGACCGGGGAGCTGTTTTTT.

The rearrangement uses TRBV18 and TRBJ1-1, with TRBD1 matching over 9 bases. This CDR3 spans 14 amino acids. The V gene's germline CDR1 is KGHSH and CDR2 LQKENI. V gave up 10 bases and J gave up 4 bases; unmatched junction bases: 10. The CDR3 DNA is TGTGCCACCCTCGGGACAGGGATGGCCACTGAAGCTTTCTTT. Translating it yields CATLGTGMATEAFF.

This chain joins TRBV7-2 and TRBJ1-3; 7 positions agree with TRBD1. Germline CDR1 reads SGHTA; CDR2 reads FQGNSA. The V gene end was trimmed by 1 base and the J gene end by 5 bases; junction bases not matched to a gene: 8. The CDR3 runs to 16 residues. The CDR3 bases are TGTGCCAGCAGCTTAGTAGGGGACAGAGCGAGAAACACCATATATTTT. It codes for CASSLVGDRARNTIYF.

The rearrangement joins TRBV11-2 to TRBJ2-2; 10 bases agree with TRBD2. The CDR3 spans 16 residues. V lost 1 base to trimming and J lost 7 bases; unmatched junction nucleotides: 6. Per germline, CDR1 SGHAT and CDR2 FQNNGV. CDR3 region: CASSLGLGLALGELFF. The DNA of the CDR3 is TGTGCCAGCAGCTTAGGATTGGGACTAGCGCTCGGGGAGCTGTTTTTT.

CDR3 coding DNA: TGTGCTAGTGGTTCAAATCGGGGTATAGGCACTGAAGCTTTCTTT. Translated: CASGSNRGIGTEAFF. The genes are TRBV12-5 and TRBJ1-1, with D unclear. The CDR3 has 15 residues. Trimming removed 4 bases from V and 4 bases from J, with 16 bases in between. Per germline, CDR1 LGHNT and CDR2 FRNRAP.